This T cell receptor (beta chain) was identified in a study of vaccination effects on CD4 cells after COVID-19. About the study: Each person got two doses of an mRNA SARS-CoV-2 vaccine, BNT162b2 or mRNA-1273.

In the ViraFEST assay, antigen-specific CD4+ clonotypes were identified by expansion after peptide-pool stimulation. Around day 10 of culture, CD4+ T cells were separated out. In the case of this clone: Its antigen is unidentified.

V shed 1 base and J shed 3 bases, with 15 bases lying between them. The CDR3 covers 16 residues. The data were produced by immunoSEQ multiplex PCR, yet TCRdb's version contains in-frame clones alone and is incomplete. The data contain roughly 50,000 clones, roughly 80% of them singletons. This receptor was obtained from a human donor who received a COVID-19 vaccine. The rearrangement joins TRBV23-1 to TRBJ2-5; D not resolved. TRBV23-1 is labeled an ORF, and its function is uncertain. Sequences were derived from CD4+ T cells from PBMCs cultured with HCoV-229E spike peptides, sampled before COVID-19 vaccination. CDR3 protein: CASSQYFPWEKETQYF. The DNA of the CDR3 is TGCGCCAGCAGTCAATATTTCCCCTGGGAAAAAGAGACCCAGTACTTC.